This TCR beta chain was observed in a study of healthy donors' naive CD4 and CD8 T cells. At the level of the study: TCR alpha primers covered all functional IMGT alpha gene variants.

A linear amplification protocol produced the TCR libraries from about 510 ng of total RNA. TCRdb called the reads again in MiXCR, with one record for every CDR3 protein. The sample lists some 190,000 distinct CDR3 sequences; around three quarters were seen once. This CDR3 comprises 14 residues. V was cut by 6 bases and J by 4 bases, with 14 bases left in between. Germline CDR1 and CDR2: LNHDA and SQIVND (reference sequence). Whole-study findings and limits: Bias from naive T cell homeostatic proliferation was not addressed.

As for this clonotype: What it binds is unknown.

The sequence was collected from a pool of human donors in good health; the sample pools cells from several healthy donors. The sequenced material came from naive CD4+ and CD8+ T cells sorted from blood, pooled from several donors. The genes are TRBV19 and TRBJ2-3; D call uncertain. CDR3 bases: TGTGCCAGTAGCGGACGAAGGGTTGCAGATACGCAGTATTTT. This translates into CASSGRRVADTQYF.